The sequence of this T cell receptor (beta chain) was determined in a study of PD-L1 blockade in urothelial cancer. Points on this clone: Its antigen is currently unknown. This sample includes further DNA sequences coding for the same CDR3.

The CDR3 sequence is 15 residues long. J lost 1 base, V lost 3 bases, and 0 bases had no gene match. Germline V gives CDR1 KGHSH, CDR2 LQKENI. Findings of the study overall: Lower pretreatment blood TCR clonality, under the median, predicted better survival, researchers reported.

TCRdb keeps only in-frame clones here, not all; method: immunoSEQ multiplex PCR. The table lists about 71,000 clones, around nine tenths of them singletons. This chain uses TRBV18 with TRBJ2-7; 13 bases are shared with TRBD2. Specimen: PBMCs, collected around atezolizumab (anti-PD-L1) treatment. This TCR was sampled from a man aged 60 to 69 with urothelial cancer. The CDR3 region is CASSPGLAGSYEQYF. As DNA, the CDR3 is TGTGCCAGCTCACCGGGACTAGCGGGATCCTACGAGCAGTACTTC. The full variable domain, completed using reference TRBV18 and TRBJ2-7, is NAGVMQNPRHLVRRRGQEARLRCSPMKGHSHVYWYRQLPEEGLKFMVYLQKENIIDESGMPKERFSAEFPKEGPSILRIQQVVRGDSAAYFCASSPGLAGSYEQYFGPGTRLTVT.